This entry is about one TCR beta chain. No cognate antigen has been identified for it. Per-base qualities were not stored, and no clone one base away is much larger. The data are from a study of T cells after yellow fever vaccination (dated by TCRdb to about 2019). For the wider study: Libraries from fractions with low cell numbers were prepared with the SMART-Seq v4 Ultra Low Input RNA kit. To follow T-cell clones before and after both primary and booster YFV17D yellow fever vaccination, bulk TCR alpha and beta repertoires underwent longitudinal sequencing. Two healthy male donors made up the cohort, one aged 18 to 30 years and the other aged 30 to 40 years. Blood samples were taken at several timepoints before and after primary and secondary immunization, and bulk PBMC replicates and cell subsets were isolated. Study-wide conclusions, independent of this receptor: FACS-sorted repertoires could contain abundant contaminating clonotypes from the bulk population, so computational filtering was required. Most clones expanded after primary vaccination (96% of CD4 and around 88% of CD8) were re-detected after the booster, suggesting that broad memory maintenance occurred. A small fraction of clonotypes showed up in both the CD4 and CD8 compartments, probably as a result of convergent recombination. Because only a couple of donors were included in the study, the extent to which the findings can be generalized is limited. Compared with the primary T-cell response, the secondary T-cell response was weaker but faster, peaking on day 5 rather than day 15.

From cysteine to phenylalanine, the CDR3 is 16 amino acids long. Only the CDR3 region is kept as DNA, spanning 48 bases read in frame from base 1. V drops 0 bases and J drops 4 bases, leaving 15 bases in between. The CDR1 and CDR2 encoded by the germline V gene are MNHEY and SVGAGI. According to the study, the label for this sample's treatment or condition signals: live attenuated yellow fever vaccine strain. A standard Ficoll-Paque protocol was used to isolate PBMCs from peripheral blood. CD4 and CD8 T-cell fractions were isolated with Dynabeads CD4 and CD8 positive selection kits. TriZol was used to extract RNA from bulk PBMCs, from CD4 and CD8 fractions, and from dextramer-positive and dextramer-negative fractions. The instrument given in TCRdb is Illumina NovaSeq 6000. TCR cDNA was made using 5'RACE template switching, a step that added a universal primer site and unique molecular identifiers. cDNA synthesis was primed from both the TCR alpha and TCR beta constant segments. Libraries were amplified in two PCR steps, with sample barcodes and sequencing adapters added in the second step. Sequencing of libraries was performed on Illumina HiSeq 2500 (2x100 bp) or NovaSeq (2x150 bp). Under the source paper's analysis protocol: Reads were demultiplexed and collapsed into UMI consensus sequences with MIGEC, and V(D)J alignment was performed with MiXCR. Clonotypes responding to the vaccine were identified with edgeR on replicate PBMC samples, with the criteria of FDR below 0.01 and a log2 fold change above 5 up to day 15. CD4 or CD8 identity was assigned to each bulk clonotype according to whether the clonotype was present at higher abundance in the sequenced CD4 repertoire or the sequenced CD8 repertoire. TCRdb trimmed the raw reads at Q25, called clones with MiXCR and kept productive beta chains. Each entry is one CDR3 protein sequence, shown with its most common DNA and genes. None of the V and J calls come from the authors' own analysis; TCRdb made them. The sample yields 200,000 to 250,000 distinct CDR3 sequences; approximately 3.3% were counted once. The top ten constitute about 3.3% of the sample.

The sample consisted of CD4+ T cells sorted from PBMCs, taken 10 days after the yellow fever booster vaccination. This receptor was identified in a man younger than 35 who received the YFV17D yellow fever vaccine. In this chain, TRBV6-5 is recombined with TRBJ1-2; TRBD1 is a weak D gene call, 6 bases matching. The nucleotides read TGTGCCAGCAGTTACTCGAGTCCAGGGGCCGGCTATGGCTACACCTTC. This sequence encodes CASSYSSPGAGYGYTF.